These T cell receptor beta chains were read from a single sample in a study of response to subunit inactivated influenza vaccine. TCRdb fed the RT-PCR reads into MiXCR, producing one record per CDR3 protein. This table holds about 570,000 distinct CDR3 sequences, about 11% found once. These data also formed part of another study, on T cells expressing NK-cell markers.

Sample: PBMCs from blood, taken on the day of vaccination. The source of these receptors is a man between 50 and 59 years old who received an inactivated influenza vaccine. The CDR3 runs from the conserved cysteine through the conserved F or W. A D gene is named only where the DNA matches it firmly. Some rows mark clone size as missing; the rest say once, few, many or name a class of expanded clone.

d_gene: TRBD2
v_gene: TRBV3-1
abundance: NA
j_gene: TRBJ2-1
CDR3aa: CASSGLAVSYNEQFF
CDR3nt: TGTGCCAGCAGCGGACTAGCGGTATCCTACAATGAGCAGTTCTTC

d_gene: TRBD2
v_gene: TRBV12-3/TRBV12-4
abundance: many
j_gene: TRBJ2-7
CDR3aa: CASKASGNYEQYF
CDR3nt: TGTGCCAGCAAAGCTAGCGGGAACTACGAGCAGTACTTC

d_gene: TRBD1
v_gene: TRBV27
abundance: many
j_gene: TRBJ2-7
CDR3aa: CASSPTGASSYEQYF
CDR3nt: TGTGCCAGCAGCCCTACAGGGGCGAGCTCCTACGAGCAGTACTTC

d_gene: TRBD2
v_gene: TRBV6-2/TRBV6-3
abundance: NA
j_gene: TRBJ2-2
CDR3aa: CASSRLAGGPGGELVF
CDR3nt: TGTGCCAGCAGTCGCCTAGCGGGAGGGCCCGGCGGGGAGCTGGTTTTT

d_gene: NA
v_gene: TRBV27
abundance: NA
j_gene: TRBJ2-7
CDR3aa: CASSSLGLLSYEQYF
CDR3nt: TGTGCCAGCAGTTCCTTGGGACTCCTCTCCTACGAGCAGTACTTC

d_gene: TRBD2
v_gene: TRBV6-2/TRBV6-3
abundance: few
j_gene: TRBJ2-3
CDR3aa: CASSYSLAGDKDTQYF
CDR3nt: TGTGCCAGCAGTTACTCACTAGCGGGGGATAAAGATACGCAGTATTTT

d_gene: TRBD2
v_gene: TRBV12-3/TRBV12-4
abundance: few
j_gene: TRBJ2-1
CDR3aa: CASSLPPGLAGGISYNEQFF
CDR3nt: TGTGCCAGCAGTTTACCCCCGGGACTAGCGGGAGGGATCTCCTACAATGAGCAGTTCTTC

d_gene: NA
v_gene: TRBV20-1
abundance: few
j_gene: TRBJ2-2
CDR3aa: CSALPPRRGTGELFF
CDR3nt: TGCAGTGCATTACCCCCCCGTCGGGGGACCGGGGAGCTGTTTTTT

d_gene: NA
v_gene: TRBV7-6
abundance: NA
j_gene: TRBJ2-7
CDR3aa: CASSLGIGETYEQYF
CDR3nt: TGTGCCAGCAGCTTAGGTATCGGCGAGACCTACGAGCAGTACTTC

d_gene: NA
v_gene: TRBV7-2
abundance: NA
j_gene: TRBJ2-1
CDR3aa: CASSLELPHNEQFF
CDR3nt: TGTGCCAGCAGCTTAGAGCTCCCCCACAATGAGCAGTTCTTC

d_gene: NA
v_gene: TRBV20-1
abundance: NA
j_gene: TRBJ1-5
CDR3aa: CSARVRGGQPQHF
CDR3nt: TGCAGTGCTAGAGTCAGGGGTGGTCAGCCCCAGCATTTT

d_gene: TRBD2
v_gene: TRBV18
abundance: many
j_gene: TRBJ2-3
CDR3aa: CASSTGTSGQYF
CDR3nt: TGTGCCAGCTCAACAGGGACTAGCGGACAGTATTTT

d_gene: NA
v_gene: TRBV12-3/TRBV12-4
abundance: NA
j_gene: TRBJ1-5
CDR3aa: CASSFGSSQHF
CDR3nt: TGTGCCAGCAGTTTTGGCTCGTCCCAGCATTTT

d_gene: NA
v_gene: TRBV12-3/TRBV12-4
abundance: few
j_gene: TRBJ2-7
CDR3aa: CASSFQGQAYEQYF
CDR3nt: TGTGCCAGCAGTTTTCAGGGGCAGGCCTACGAGCAGTACTTC

d_gene: TRBD2
v_gene: TRBV7-9
abundance: few
j_gene: TRBJ2-5
CDR3aa: CASSLTGGYQETQYF
CDR3nt: TGTGCCAGCAGCTTGACGGGAGGGTACCAAGAGACCCAGTACTTC

d_gene: NA
v_gene: TRBV9
abundance: NA
j_gene: TRBJ2-1
CDR3aa: CASSVDWNLNEQFF
CDR3nt: TGTGCCAGCAGCGTAGACTGGAACCTCAATGAGCAGTTCTTC

d_gene: NA
v_gene: TRBV12-3/TRBV12-4
abundance: NA
j_gene: TRBJ1-5
CDR3aa: CASSYTPRDKNQPQHF
CDR3nt: TGTGCCAGCAGTTACACGCCCCGGGACAAAAATCAGCCCCAGCATTTT

d_gene: NA
v_gene: TRBV12-3/TRBV12-4
abundance: NA
j_gene: TRBJ1-1
CDR3aa: CASSMTVNTEAFF
CDR3nt: TGTGCCAGCAGTATGACAGTGAACACTGAAGCTTTCTTT

d_gene: TRBD1
v_gene: TRBV10-3
abundance: many
j_gene: TRBJ1-2
CDR3aa: CAISSDRGYGYTF
CDR3nt: TGTGCCATCAGTTCGGACAGGGGGTATGGCTACACCTTC

d_gene: TRBD2
v_gene: TRBV3-1
abundance: NA
j_gene: TRBJ2-7
CDR3aa: CASSQISSGRYEQYF
CDR3nt: TGTGCCAGCAGCCAAATTTCTAGCGGGAGATACGAGCAGTACTTC

d_gene: NA
v_gene: TRBV4-1
abundance: once
j_gene: TRBJ2-7
CDR3aa: CASSQEESSQWGISYEQYF
CDR3nt: TGCGCCAGCAGCCAAGAGGAAAGCAGTCAGTGGGGTATCTCCTACGAGCAGTACTTC

d_gene: TRBD2
v_gene: TRBV5-1
abundance: few
j_gene: TRBJ2-1
CDR3aa: CASSPTSGSTYNEQFF
CDR3nt: TGCGCCAGCAGCCCGACTAGCGGGAGTACCTACAATGAGCAGTTCTTC

d_gene: NA
v_gene: TRBV5-1
abundance: few
j_gene: TRBJ2-2
CDR3aa: CASSLGPGSYSGELFF
CDR3nt: TGCGCCAGCAGCTTGGGTCCGGGATCTTATTCCGGGGAGCTGTTTTTT

d_gene: TRBD1
v_gene: TRBV3-1
abundance: NA
j_gene: TRBJ2-2
CDR3aa: CASSSWTGGTGELFF
CDR3nt: TGTGCCAGCAGCTCCTGGACAGGGGGCACCGGGGAGCTGTTTTTT

d_gene: TRBD2
v_gene: TRBV7-9
abundance: NA
j_gene: TRBJ2-1
CDR3aa: CASSSLADAYNEQFF
CDR3nt: TGTGCCAGCAGCTCACTAGCGGACGCCTACAATGAGCAGTTCTTC

d_gene: TRBD1
v_gene: TRBV20-1
abundance: NA
j_gene: TRBJ2-5
CDR3aa: CSAKGWTGNYQETQYF
CDR3nt: TGCAGTGCTAAAGGATGGACAGGGAACTACCAAGAGACCCAGTACTTC

d_gene: NA
v_gene: TRBV11-2
abundance: NA
j_gene: TRBJ2-5
CDR3aa: CASSLADFAANQYF
CDR3nt: TGTGCCAGCAGCTTAGCTGACTTCGCAGCGAACCAGTACTTC

d_gene: NA
v_gene: TRBV29-1
abundance: NA
j_gene: TRBJ2-1
CDR3aa: CSVEERGSSYNEQFF
CDR3nt: TGCAGCGTTGAAGAGCGGGGAAGCTCCTACAATGAGCAGTTCTTC

d_gene: NA
v_gene: TRBV20-1
abundance: NA
j_gene: TRBJ1-5
CDR3aa: CSARDLGRFSNQPQHF
CDR3nt: TGCAGTGCTAGAGATCTTGGACGCTTTAGCAATCAGCCCCAGCATTTT

d_gene: TRBD2
v_gene: TRBV7-2
abundance: once
j_gene: TRBJ2-1
CDR3aa: CASRRVGLAGSYNEQFF
CDR3nt: TGTGCCAGCAGACGAGTAGGACTAGCGGGATCCTACAATGAGCAGTTCTTC

d_gene: TRBD2
v_gene: TRBV20-1
abundance: few
j_gene: TRBJ2-1
CDR3aa: CSAERLAASSYNEQFF
CDR3nt: TGCAGTGCTGAGAGACTAGCAGCGTCCTCCTACAATGAGCAGTTCTTC

d_gene: NA
v_gene: TRBV5-1
abundance: NA
j_gene: TRBJ1-6
CDR3aa: CASSTQRDGNNSPLHF
CDR3nt: TGCGCCAGCAGCACTCAGCGGGACGGAAATAATTCACCCCTCCACTTT

d_gene: NA
v_gene: TRBV20-1
abundance: few
j_gene: TRBJ2-2
CDR3aa: CSARRGSGELFF
CDR3nt: TGCAGTGCTAGAAGGGGGTCCGGGGAGCTGTTTTTT

d_gene: NA
v_gene: TRBV3-1
abundance: NA
j_gene: TRBJ1-6
CDR3aa: CASSSIRDGNSPLHF
CDR3nt: TGTGCCAGCAGTTCAATACGGGACGGAAATTCACCCCTCCACTTT

d_gene: NA
v_gene: TRBV5-1
abundance: few
j_gene: TRBJ2-5
CDR3aa: CASSLGQHQETQYF
CDR3nt: TGCGCCAGCAGCTTGGGTCAGCACCAAGAGACCCAGTACTTC

d_gene: NA
v_gene: TRBV20-1
abundance: NA
j_gene: TRBJ2-7
CDR3aa: CSARDRQGTSYEQYF
CDR3nt: TGCAGTGCTAGAGATAGGCAGGGTACTTCCTACGAGCAGTACTTC

d_gene: TRBD1
v_gene: TRBV6-2/TRBV6-3
abundance: few
j_gene: TRBJ1-5
CDR3aa: CASSYLQGARSNQPQHF
CDR3nt: TGTGCCAGCAGTTACTTGCAGGGGGCGCGAAGCAATCAGCCCCAGCATTTT

d_gene: NA
v_gene: TRBV3-1
abundance: few
j_gene: TRBJ1-4
CDR3aa: CASSQGLEKLFF
CDR3nt: TGTGCCAGCAGCCAAGGGTTAGAAAAACTGTTTTTT

d_gene: NA
v_gene: TRBV6-1
abundance: few
j_gene: TRBJ1-1
CDR3aa: CASASGMNTEAFF
CDR3nt: TGTGCCAGCGCCTCGGGGATGAACACTGAAGCTTTCTTT

d_gene: NA
v_gene: TRBV30
abundance: few
j_gene: TRBJ1-3
CDR3aa: CAWSGWGNTIYF
CDR3nt: TGTGCCTGGAGTGGCTGGGGAAACACCATATATTTT

d_gene: NA
v_gene: TRBV27
abundance: few
j_gene: TRBJ2-1
CDR3aa: CASSLPSPGAGPRSYNEQFF
CDR3nt: TGTGCCAGCAGTCTACCCTCCCCTGGGGCAGGGCCCCGATCCTACAATGAGCAGTTCTTC

d_gene: TRBD1
v_gene: TRBV5-1
abundance: few
j_gene: TRBJ2-1
CDR3aa: CASSFGQGVSNEQFF
CDR3nt: TGCGCCAGCAGCTTTGGACAGGGGGTTTCCAATGAGCAGTTCTTC

d_gene: NA
v_gene: TRBV20-1
abundance: many
j_gene: TRBJ2-5
CDR3aa: CSAMVASSETQYF
CDR3nt: TGCAGTGCTATGGTTGCTAGCAGTGAGACCCAGTACTTC

d_gene: NA
v_gene: TRBV12-3/TRBV12-4
abundance: NA
j_gene: TRBJ1-1
CDR3aa: CASSLRRGWVMNTEAFF
CDR3nt: TGTGCCAGCAGTTTACGGCGTGGGTGGGTGATGAACACTGAAGCTTTCTTT

d_gene: TRBD1
v_gene: TRBV28
abundance: few
j_gene: TRBJ2-3
CDR3aa: CASSPLGGQGVRATDTQYF
CDR3nt: TGTGCCAGCAGCCCCTTGGGGGGACAGGGGGTCAGAGCAACAGATACGCAGTATTTT

d_gene: NA
v_gene: TRBV5-1
abundance: NA
j_gene: TRBJ2-7
CDR3aa: CASSFGVEQYF
CDR3nt: TGCGCCAGCAGCTTTGGGGTCGAGCAGTACTTC

d_gene: NA
v_gene: TRBV4-2
abundance: NA
j_gene: TRBJ2-1
CDR3aa: CASTTLSSELAGEQFF
CDR3nt: TGTGCCAGCACCACGCTTTCGTCGGAGTTGGCGGGTGAGCAGTTCTTC

d_gene: NA
v_gene: TRBV7-9
abundance: NA
j_gene: TRBJ2-7
CDR3aa: CASSLENPYEQYF
CDR3nt: TGTGCCAGCAGCTTGGAGAACCCCTACGAGCAGTACTTC

d_gene: NA
v_gene: TRBV5-5
abundance: NA
j_gene: TRBJ2-6
CDR3aa: CASSLVGRLSGANVLTF
CDR3nt: TGTGCCAGCAGCTTAGTTGGGAGGCTCTCTGGGGCCAACGTCCTGACTTTC

d_gene: NA
v_gene: TRBV5-1
abundance: few
j_gene: TRBJ2-3
CDR3aa: CASSETPPWQYF
CDR3nt: TGCGCCAGCAGCGAAACACCGCCATGGCAGTATTTT

d_gene: TRBD2
v_gene: TRBV3-1
abundance: many
j_gene: TRBJ2-1
CDR3aa: CASSQDWAGERYAEQFF
CDR3nt: TGTGCCAGCAGCCAAGACTGGGCGGGAGAACGGTACGCTGAGCAGTTCTTC

d_gene: TRBD1
v_gene: TRBV5-1
abundance: NA
j_gene: TRBJ2-1
CDR3aa: CASSLAGQATYNEQFF
CDR3nt: TGCGCCAGCAGCTTGGCGGGACAGGCTACCTACAATGAGCAGTTCTTC

d_gene: TRBD2
v_gene: TRBV20-1
abundance: few
j_gene: TRBJ2-1
CDR3aa: CSGLNLAGSSYNEQFF
CDR3nt: TGCAGTGGGTTAAACTTAGCGGGGAGCTCCTACAATGAGCAGTTCTTC

d_gene: NA
v_gene: TRBV4-1
abundance: many
j_gene: TRBJ1-1
CDR3aa: CASSQEVGLNTEAFF
CDR3nt: TGCGCCAGCAGCCAAGAAGTAGGTCTGAACACTGAAGCTTTCTTT